These 31 T cell receptor beta chains originate from one sample sequenced in a study of T cell clonality in common variable immunodeficiency. Libraries were prepared by immunoSEQ multiplex PCR; TCRdb keeps only in-frame clonotypes and omits some of them. Observed in the sample are some 38,000 clones, none of them singletons. The sample was peripheral blood mononuclear cells. The source of these receptors is a person between 18 and 75 years old in good health.

This clone was detected ten times or more. From the germline J gene comes the end of the CDR3, since the read stops 3 residues before it. The rearrangement joins TRBV4-2 to TRBJ1-4, with 7 nucleotides matching TRBD1. V lost 3 bases and J lost 8; bases outside the gene matches: 9. CDR1 and CDR2 (germline): LGHNA, YNFKEQ. The CDR3 totals 15 residues. CDR3: CASSQGRGRTEKLFF. Incomplete CDR3 DNA: TGTGCCAGCAGCCAGGGTAGGGGGCGGACGGAAAAA.

This clone was seen many times. An end of the junction differs from the germline gene, which may be a read error. Sequencing ends 3 residues short of the CDR3 end; the germline J gene provides the rest. V gene TRBV4-2 combines with J gene TRBJ2-2; no clear D gene. In germline, CDR1 is LGHNA, CDR2 YNFKEQ. The CDR3 is made up of 17 amino acids. The CDR3 is CASSQAQTLENTGELFF. The sequenced part of the CDR3 DNA is TGCGCCAGCAGCCAAGCACAGACACTTGAGAACACCGGGGAG.

This clone occurred many times. Coverage ceases 3 residues before the CDR3 finishes, and the germline J gene fills in the end. This chain links TRBV7-2 with TRBJ2-1; TRBD2 aligns across 9 bases. Germline CDR1 is SGHTA and CDR2 is FQGNSA. There are 15 residues in the CDR3. Trimming cost V 5 bases and J 3 bases; bases outside gene matches: 5. CDR3 DNA (partial): TGTGCCAGCAGCCGGCGGGGGGGGAGCTACAATGAG. Its translation: CASSRRGGSYNE. The whole CDR3 protein is CASSRRGGSYNEQFF.

This clone was seen at least ten times. Sequencing ends 3 residues short of the CDR3 end; the germline J gene provides the rest. The rearrangement links TRBV10-1 to TRBJ1-1; tentatively, D is TRBD1 (6 bases). The germline V gene has CDR1 WNHNN and CDR2 SYGVQD (reference sequence). V dropped 2 bases and J dropped 0 bases, with 16 bases sitting between them. The CDR3 has 17 residues. Partial CDR3 DNA: TGCGCCAGCAGTGAGATGGGGGGGCCCGGCCTGAACACTGAA. Residues: CASSEMGGPGLNTE. The whole CDR3 sequence reads CASSEMGGPGLNTEAFF.

This clone was detected ten times or more. The read stops 3 residues short of the end of the CDR3; the missing end is completed from the germline J gene. The rearrangement links TRBV14 to TRBJ1-2; tentatively, D is TRBD1 (5 bases). This CDR3 comprises 13 residues. Germline lookup yields CDR1 SGHDN and CDR2 FVKESK. The CDR3 sequence: CASSRDRSLGYTF. The DNA read from the CDR3 is TGTGCCAGCAGTCGCGACAGAAGCTTGGGC.

This clone was recorded at least ten times. The read halts 3 residues ahead of the CDR3 end, with the missing end drawn from the germline J gene. The rearrangement links TRBV2 to TRBJ1-3, with D unclear. V was pared by 5 bases and J by 2 bases, with 16 bases between. CDR3 length: 16 residues. Germline V gene data show CDR1 as SNHLY and CDR2 as FYNNEI. CDR3 DNA, as far as it was read: TGTGCCAGCAGTTTTCAGCCTCCAGGTACTGGAAACACC. Translating it yields CASSFQPPGTGNT. The whole CDR3 protein reads CASSFQPPGTGNTIYF.

There are many counts of this clone. One end of the junction varies from germline; a read error may be responsible. The sample contains more than one DNA sequence encoding this CDR3. The CDR3 bases that were read are TGCGCCAGCGGAACAGAGAACTCCAATTCACCC. It yields the protein CASGTENSNSP. Given in full, the CDR3 is CASGTENSNSPLHF. This chain joins TRBV5-5 and TRBJ1-6; no clear D gene. The read terminates 3 residues before the CDR3 end, so the remaining end is supplied by the germline J gene. The germline V gene encodes CDR1 SGHKS and CDR2 YYEKEE (reference sequence). There are 14 residues in the CDR3.

This clone was observed many times. The read halts 3 residues ahead of the CDR3 end, with the missing end drawn from the germline J gene. This chain uses TRBV5-1 with TRBJ2-7; 7 bases are a match to TRBD1. Looked up from germline, CDR1 is SGHRS and CDR2 is YFSETQ. Germline trimming cut 3 bases from V and 1 base from J; bases unmatched to any gene: 7. CDR3 size: 15 residues. CDR3 DNA (partial): TGCGCCAGCAGCTCGTTTCCACAGGGGTCCTACGAG. Translated: CASSSFPQGSYE. The entire CDR3 sequence reads CASSSFPQGSYEQYF.

This clone showed up many times. Read coverage stops 3 residues before the CDR3 terminus; the germline J gene supplies the remainder. The chain links TRBV12-3 or TRBV12-4 to TRBJ2-5, with 8 bases identical to TRBD1. The CDR3 covers 15 residues. The trim removed 6 bases at V and 2 bases at J, leaving 8 bases unmatched. The CDR3 DNA, read in part, is TGTGCCAGCAGCAAGCATGGGACAGGACAAGAGACC. Its translation is CASSKHGTGQET. The whole CDR3 sequence is CASSKHGTGQETQYF.

This clone was detected many times. The read ends 3 residues shy of where the CDR3 ends; the end is completed using the germline J gene. The chain joins TRBV19 to TRBJ2-2; a weak D match, TRBD1 (5 bases). Trimming shortened V by 6 bases and J by 0 bases, and 8 bases separated the two germline ends. The CDR3 has 14 residues. Germline lookup yields CDR1 LNHDA and CDR2 SQIVND (reference sequence). CDR3 DNA, as far as it was read: TGTGCCAGTAGATTCAGGGCGAACACCGGGGAG. Amino acid sequence: CASRFRANTGE. The entire CDR3 sequence reads CASRFRANTGELFF. Drawing the rest from reference TRBV19 and TRBJ2-2, the complete variable domain is DGGITQSPKYLFRKEGQNVTLSCEQNLNHDAMYWYRQDPGQGLRLIYYSQIVNDFQKGDIAEGYSVSREKKESFPLTVTSAQKNPTAFYLCASRFRANTGELFFGEGSRLTVL.

There are many counts of this clone. The read falls 3 residues short of the CDR3 end, and the missing part is taken from the germline J gene. V usage is TRBV7-2 and J usage is TRBJ1-2; 9 nucleotides match TRBD1. Germline V gives CDR1 SGHTA, CDR2 FQGNSA. J was trimmed by 5 bases and V by 1 base; bases with no gene match: 5. The CDR3 consists of 15 residues. The sequenced part of the CDR3 DNA is TGTGCCAGCAGCTTAGGGTGGACAGGGGAGTATGGC. Translation: CASSLGWTGEYG. The CDR3 as a whole reads CASSLGWTGEYGYTF.

The table lists this clone with many counts. From the germline J gene comes the end of the CDR3, since the read stops 3 residues before it. This sequence joins TRBV7-2 and TRBJ2-5; D might be TRBD1 (6 bases). The CDR3 loop spans 14 amino acids. The germline gives CDR1 SGHTA, CDR2 FQGNSA. V lost 5 bases and J 2 bases, leaving 12 bases between the germline ends. CDR3 DNA (partial): TGTGCCAGCAGCGACACAGGGCGGCAAGAGACC. Amino acids: CASSDTGRQET. The CDR3 reads in full as CASSDTGRQETQYF.

This clone was seen at least ten times. The CDR3 end falls 3 residues outside the read, so it is completed with the germline J gene. The chain is built from TRBV4-1 and TRBJ1-1; D is perhaps TRBD1 (6 bases). The CDR3 spans 15 residues. V shed 4 bases and J shed 3 bases, with 15 bases lying between them. Germline assignment: CDR1 MGHRA and CDR2 YSYEKL. Partial CDR3 DNA: TGCGCCAGCAGCCCTACCGGGACATTGGACACTGAA. Protein: CASSPTGTLDTE. The whole CDR3 protein reads CASSPTGTLDTEAFF.

This clone appeared many times. The sequenced fragment ends 3 residues before the CDR3 boundary, so the rest is inferred from the germline J gene. V and J are TRBV19 and TRBJ1-5; D is perhaps TRBD1 (6 bases). The CDR3 has 15 amino acids. The V end lost 2 bases, the J end lost 4 bases, and 12 bases lay between the germline ends. Looked up from germline, CDR1 is LNHDA and CDR2 is SQIVND (reference sequence). The CDR3 loop reads CASSITGTANQPQHF. The DNA read from the CDR3 is TGTGCCAGTAGTATAACAGGGACCGCGAATCAGCCC.

Ten or more counts support this clone. The CDR3 extends 3 residues past the end of the read, so its final part is completed from the germline J gene. V and J are TRBV14 and TRBJ2-7; D perhaps matches TRBD1 (6 bases). V was trimmed by 4 bases and J by 5 bases, leaving 18 bases between them. Germline lookup yields CDR1 SGHDN and CDR2 FVKESK. This CDR3 is built from 15 residues. This CDR3 is CASSPLDSWGNEQYF. The CDR3 DNA, read in part, is TGTGCCAGCAGCCCTCTGGACAGTTGGGGAAACGAG.

This clone was seen a few times. The junction differs from germline at one of its ends, possibly a read error. The CDR3 goes on 3 residues after the read ends, and that part is filled in from the germline J gene. V is TRBV7-9 and J is TRBJ2-2, with D perhaps matching TRBD1 (5 bases). Per germline, CDR1 SEHNR and CDR2 FQNEAQ (reference sequence). This CDR3 comprises 14 residues. CDR3 amino acids: CSSSEGHVNEKLFF. The sequenced CDR3 bases are TGTTCCAGCAGCGAAGGACATGTTAATGAAAAG.

The table lists this clone with many counts. The read falls 3 residues short of the CDR3 end, and the missing part is taken from the germline J gene. This rearrangement joins TRBV19 to TRBJ1-1; D is perhaps TRBD1 (6 bases). Per germline, CDR1 LNHDA and CDR2 SQIVND (reference sequence). Trimming took off 6 bases at V and 7 bases at J, with 9 bases between the two ends. The CDR3 is 11 amino acids. CDR3 bases read: TGTGCCAGTAGCAGGGGTGTTGAA. This translates into CASSRGVE. The entire CDR3 protein is CASSRGVEAFF.

This clone was seen a handful of times. From the germline J gene comes the end of the CDR3, since the read stops 3 residues before it. The chain links TRBV5-1 to TRBJ2-7; tentatively, D is TRBD1 (5 bases). Germline CDR1 SGHRS, CDR2 YFSETQ. V lost 0 bases to trimming and J lost 4 bases, with 23 bases between them. The CDR3 covers 18 residues. CDR3 sequence reads: CASSLAMGRTGISYEQYF. CDR3 DNA, as far as it was read: TGCGCCAGCAGCTTGGCCATGGGCAGAACAGGTATCTCGTACGAG.

Ten or more counts support this clone. The junction and the germline gene differ at one end; a read error may be behind it. The CDR3 goes on 3 residues after the read ends, and that part is filled in from the germline J gene. This rearrangement joins TRBV7-7 to TRBJ2-2; 8 bases align to TRBD2. The V gene's germline CDR1 is SSHAT and CDR2 FNYEAQ (reference sequence). This CDR3 has 14 residues. The CDR3 spells CASSGREDTGELFF. The CDR3 bases that were read are TGTGCTAGCAGCGGGCGGGAGGATACCGGGGAG.

This clone was picked up many times. Other nucleotide sequences from this sample produce the same CDR3. The CDR3 bases that were read are TGTGCCTGGAGTCTCAGCGGGAGCACAGATACG. This gives the protein CAWSLSGSTDT. The full CDR3 sequence reads CAWSLSGSTDTQYF. The chain combines TRBV30 with TRBJ2-3; the D gene is possibly TRBD2 (6 bases). The sequenced fragment ends 3 residues before the CDR3 boundary, so the rest is inferred from the germline J gene. Per the germline V gene, CDR1 is GTSNPN and CDR2 is SVGIG (reference sequence). The CDR3 loop spans 14 amino acids. V dropped 2 bases and J dropped 0 bases, with 9 bases sitting between them.

This clone has at least ten counts. The read ends 3 residues early relative to the CDR3; the germline J gene fills the gap. This sequence joins TRBV7-8 and TRBJ2-2, with D possibly being TRBD2 (7 bases). This CDR3 spans 17 amino acids. In germline, CDR1 is SGHVS, CDR2 FQNEAQ. V was pared by 1 base and J by 4 bases, with 16 bases between. CDR3 bases read: TGTGCCAGCAGCTTAGTTGGAGGGGGGGGAACCACCGGGGAG. Translated, it gives CASSLVGGGGTTGE. The whole CDR3 sequence reads CASSLVGGGGTTGELFF.

This clone appeared many times. The CDR3 goes on 3 residues after the read ends, and that part is filled in from the germline J gene. The rearrangement links TRBV12-3 or TRBV12-4 to TRBJ2-3; 8 nucleotides align to TRBD2. The junction had 11 bases not matched to a gene; V was cut back by 7 bases and J by 5 bases. CDR3 length: 15 amino acids. CDR3 bases read: TGTGCCAGCATGGGGGTAGCGGGGCGAGGAGATACG. It yields the protein CASMGVAGRGDT. The whole CDR3 protein is CASMGVAGRGDTQYF.

This clone showed up many times. Sequencing ends 3 residues short of the CDR3 end; the germline J gene provides the rest. The chain uses TRBV3-1 (or the pseudogene TRBV3-2) and TRBJ1-5, with 7 bases lining up with TRBD1. V trimming: 1 base; J trimming: 0 bases; junction bases outside the gene matches: 12. The CDR3 contains 19 residues. CDR1 and CDR2 from the germline V gene are LGHDT and YNNKEL (reference sequence). The CDR3 loop reads CASSQAYYVRDSSNQPQHF. The covered CDR3 bases are TGTGCCAGCAGCCAAGCATATTACGTGAGGGACAGTAGCAATCAGCCC.

This clone was counted ten times or more. The CDR3 end lies 3 residues beyond the end of the read and is filled in from the germline J gene. This sample includes further DNA sequences coding for the same CDR3. This chain connects TRBV2 to TRBJ1-3; D possibly corresponds to TRBD1 (6 bases). Germline-derived CDR1 and CDR2 are SNHLY and FYNNEI. Trimming removed 4 bases from V and 4 bases from J, with 14 bases in between. CDR3 length equals 15 residues. The DNA read from the CDR3 is TGTGCCAGCAGTGTACCTTCGGACAGAGGAAACACC. Protein sequence: CASSVPSDRGNT. The CDR3 in full is CASSVPSDRGNTIYF.

Ten or more counts support this clone. The read gets to within 3 residues of the CDR3 end, and the germline J gene fills in the rest. The chain employs TRBV5-4 and TRBJ2-7, with 9 nucleotides matching TRBD2. V was pared by 0 bases and J by 3 bases, with 7 bases of the junction left unmatched. The CDR3 is 16 amino acids. Germline V gene lookup returns CDR1 SGHNT and CDR2 YYREEE (reference sequence). CDR3 in amino acids: CASSLGSGLAVYEQYF. The CDR3 DNA, read in part, is TGTGCCAGCAGCTTGGGTTCGGGACTAGCCGTCTACGAG. Full variable domain (missing parts from reference TRBV5-4 and TRBJ2-7): ETGVTQSPTHLIKTRGQQVTLRCSSQSGHNTVSWYQQALGQGPQFIFQYYREEENGRGNFPPRFSGLQFPNYSSELNVNALELDDSALYLCASSLGSGLAVYEQYFGPGTRLTVT.

The table lists this clone with many counts. The CDR3 extends 3 residues past the end of the read, so its final part is completed from the germline J gene. This rearrangement joins TRBV30 to TRBJ1-5; possibly TRBD1 for D (6 bases). V was pared by 2 bases and J by 2 bases, with 19 bases between. The CDR3 length is 17 residues. The germline gives CDR1 GTSNPN, CDR2 SVGIG (reference sequence). CDR3 amino acids: CAWSPRRARQGNQPQHF. The CDR3 bases that were read are TGTGCCTGGAGTCCTCGACGGGCGAGACAGGGCAATCAGCCC. The full variable domain, rest sourced from reference TRBV30 and TRBJ1-5, is SQTIHQWPATLVQPVGSPLSLECTVEGTSNPNLYWYRQAAGRGLQLLFYSVGIGQISSEVPQNLSASRPQDRQFILSSKKLLLSDSGFYLCAWSPRRARQGNQPQHFGDGTRLSIL.

In its sample, this clone was seen a few times. The CDR3 end falls 3 residues outside the read, so it is completed with the germline J gene. The genes are TRBV7-2 and TRBJ2-4, with 9 positions matching TRBD1. From germline, CDR1 is SGHTA and CDR2 FQGNSA. The CDR3 totals 14 residues. Incomplete CDR3 DNA: TGTGCCAGCAGCCCGGACAGGGGTGTGTATGGT. Protein product: CASSPDRGVYG. The complete CDR3 reads CASSPDRGVYGQYF.

This clone was picked up many times. A read error may produce the germline difference seen at one junction end. The read finishes 3 residues shy of the CDR3 end, and the germline J gene is used to complete it. The chain combines TRBV4-2 with TRBJ1-4; 7 bases fit TRBD1. This CDR3 comprises 15 residues. The germline V gene has CDR1 LGHNA and CDR2 YNFKEQ. Here the CDR3 reads CASSQGGQDFEKLFF. The DNA read from the CDR3 is TGCGCCAGCAGCCAAGGTGGACAGGACTTTGAAAAA.

This clone was detected ten times or more. A junction boundary mismatches the germline segment, possibly from a read error. The read gets to within 3 residues of the CDR3 end, and the germline J gene fills in the rest. The sample has other DNA sequences that encode this CDR3 too. The rearrangement joins TRBV10-3 to TRBJ2-1, with D perhaps TRBD1 (6 bases). The CDR3 covers 13 residues. Looked up from germline, CDR1 is ENHRY and CDR2 is SYGVKD. The covered CDR3 bases are TGCGCCATCAGGGCCCAGGGGAACAATGAG. Translated, it gives CAIRAQGNNE. The full CDR3 sequence reads CAIRAQGNNEQFF.

This clone was seen ten or more times. The read halts 3 residues ahead of the CDR3 end, with the missing end drawn from the germline J gene. The chain uses TRBV19 and TRBJ2-7, with TRBD2 identical over 11 bases. Germline-derived CDR1 and CDR2 are LNHDA and SQIVND (reference sequence). The J segment lost 3 bases and the V segment lost 3 bases, leaving 7 bases of the junction unmatched. The CDR3 runs to 16 residues. Partial CDR3 DNA: TGTGCCAGTAGTATTGCTAGCGGGGGGATTTTCTACGAG. This translates into CASSIASGGIFYE. The complete CDR3 reads CASSIASGGIFYEQYF.

On this clone itself: The read stops 3 residues short of the end of the CDR3; the missing end is completed from the germline J gene. The V gene is TRBV7-2, the J gene TRBJ2-7, with 8 nucleotides matching TRBD2. The CDR3 length is 17 residues. Germline loops: CDR1 SGHTA, CDR2 FQGNSA. CDR3 DNA (partial): TGTGCAAGTCGCTTAGCGATTCCAGCGGGAGTGTCCTACGAG. Translation: CASRLAIPAGVSYE. The whole CDR3 region reads CASRLAIPAGVSYEQYF.